This is a list of T cell receptor beta chains from one sample in a study of vaccination effects on CD4 cells after COVID-19. These receptors' antigens are unknown. The assay was immunoSEQ multiplex PCR, and TCRdb's table has in-frame clones only and misses some. The sample shows tens of thousands of clones, around 79% of them seen only once. The source was CD4+ T cells from PBMCs cultured with HCoV-NL63 spike peptides, collected before COVID-19 vaccination. These receptors originate from a human donor who received a COVID-19 vaccine. The CDR3 runs from the conserved cysteine through the conserved F or W. Each record gives: clone size, D gene, V gene, J gene, CDR3 protein, CDR3 DNA. A D gene is named only where the DNA matches it firmly. Only part of the rows carry a size: once, few, many, or a class if the clone is expanded.

-	-	TRBV25-1	TRBJ1-2	CASSDPGGAWGGYTF	TGTGCCAGCAGTGACCCCGGGGGCGCGTGGGGCGGCTACACCTTC
-	-	TRBV6-5	TRBJ1-2	CASSYQGSSYGYTF	TGTGCCAGCAGTTACCAGGGATCCAGCTATGGCTACACCTTC
-	-	TRBV27	TRBJ1-5	CASSLGSLHRNQPQHF	TGTGCCAGCAGTTTAGGCTCTCTCCACCGCAATCAGCCCCAGCATTTT
once	-	TRBV12-3/TRBV12-4	TRBJ1-2	CASSSMQGGGYTF	TGTGCCAGCAGTAGTATGCAGGGAGGAGGCTACACCTTC
-	-	TRBV25-1	TRBJ1-3	CASSVTEGNTIYF	TGTGCCAGCAGTGTGACAGAGGGAAACACCATATATTTT
-	-	TRBV5-1	TRBJ1-1	CASSSNQGTEAFF	TGCGCCAGCAGCTCGAACCAAGGCACTGAAGCTTTCTTT
-	-	TRBV11-2	TRBJ2-7	CASRTPLRGKAYSHEQYF	TGTGCCAGTCGGACCCCTTTAAGAGGCAAGGCCTACTCACACGAGCAGTACTTC
-	-	TRBV2	TRBJ2-1	CASSEGGYNEQFF	TGTGCCAGCAGTGAGGGGGGCTACAATGAGCAGTTCTTC
-	-	TRBV5-1	TRBJ2-5	CASSPTEGTQYF	TGCGCCAGCAGCCCGACGGAGGGGACCCAGTACTTC
once	TRBD1	TRBV18	TRBJ1-2	CASSSQQGPGGGYTF	TGTGCCAGCTCATCCCAACAGGGGCCTGGGGGTGGCTACACCTTC
-	TRBD2	TRBV14	TRBJ2-2	CASSQALAGTGELFF	TGTGCCAGCAGCCAAGCACTAGCGGGGACCGGGGAGCTGTTTTTT
-	-	TRBV6-6	TRBJ1-1	CASSPLNTEAFF	TGTGCCAGCAGCCCACTGAACACTGAAGCTTTCTTT
-	TRBD2	TRBV3-1/TRBV3-2	TRBJ2-1	CASSQEIAGGPQFF	TGTGCCAGCAGCCAAGAAATAGCGGGGGGGCCCCAGTTCTTC
-	-	TRBV18	TRBJ2-1	CASSPGVWGRGNNEQFF	TGTGCCAGCTCACCCGGAGTTTGGGGGAGAGGGAACAATGAGCAGTTCTTC
-	TRBD2	TRBV11-2	TRBJ2-5	CASSYIAGRQETQYF	TGTGCCAGCAGCTACATAGCGGGGAGACAAGAGACCCAGTACTTC
-	-	TRBV27	TRBJ1-3	CASKTQLSGNTIYF	TGTGCCAGCAAGACTCAGCTCTCTGGAAACACCATATATTTT
-	-	TRBV5-1	TRBJ1-1	CASSPLGVAEAFF	TGCGCCAGCAGCCCCTTAGGAGTGGCTGAAGCTTTCTTT
-	TRBD1	TRBV5-4	TRBJ1-2	CASSLVTGERYGYTF	TGTGCCAGCAGCTTGGTTACAGGGGAACGGTATGGCTACACCTTC
-	-	TRBV28	TRBJ2-5	CASSLGMMQKETQYF	TGTGCCAGCAGTTTGGGGATGATGCAGAAAGAGACCCAGTACTTC
-	-	TRBV30	TRBJ1-2	CAWGGYTF	TGTGCCTGGGGAGGCTACACCTTC
-	-	TRBV4-1	TRBJ1-5	CASSHGTLQNQPQHF	TGCGCCAGCAGCCACGGGACATTGCAAAATCAGCCCCAGCATTTT
-	TRBD2	TRBV9	TRBJ2-1	CASSAGTSDPYNEQFF	TGTGCCAGCAGCGCAGGGACTAGCGACCCCTACAATGAGCAGTTCTTC
-	-	TRBV30	TRBJ1-5	CAWSRQENQPQHF	TGTGCCTGGAGCAGACAGGAGAATCAGCCCCAGCATTTT
-	TRBD1	TRBV6-2/TRBV6-3	TRBJ1-3	CASSATGANTIYF	TGTGCCAGCAGTGCGACAGGGGCGAACACCATATATTTT
-	-	TRBV4-3	TRBJ2-1	CASSQDVSAYGGRFF	TGCGCCAGCAGCCAAGATGTTTCAGCGTACGGTGGGCGGTTCTTC
-	-	TRBV28	TRBJ1-5	CASTRHLDQPQHF	TGTGCCAGCACCCGGCATCTTGATCAGCCCCAGCATTTT
-	-	TRBV20-1	TRBJ2-3	CSARAKDTQYF	TGCAGTGCTAGAGCCAAAGATACGCAGTATTTT
-	TRBD2	TRBV5-6	TRBJ2-7	CASSKRTSGAYEQYF	TGTGCCAGCAGCAAGAGGACTAGCGGGGCCTACGAGCAGTACTTC
-	-	TRBV3-1/TRBV3-2	TRBJ1-6	CASSRTGPIHNSPLHF	TGTGCCAGCAGCCGAACTGGTCCCATTCATAATTCACCCCTCCACTTT
-	-	TRBV29-1	TRBJ1-2	CSVSGGYTF	TGCAGCGTGTCTGGCGGCTACACCTTC
-	-	TRBV11-2	TRBJ1-5	CASSSWGNQPQHF	TGTGCCAGCAGCTCTTGGGGCAATCAGCCCCAGCATTTT
-	-	TRBV10-3	TRBJ1-1	CAISESPGPTTEAFF	TGTGCCATCAGTGAGTCTCCGGGTCCGACCACTGAAGCTTTCTTT
-	TRBD2	TRBV6-5	TRBJ2-1	CASRVAGVYNEQFF	TGTGCCAGCAGGGTAGCGGGAGTGTACAATGAGCAGTTCTTC
few	TRBD2	TRBV5-1	TRBJ2-5	CASSLGLAERGGETQYF	TGCGCCAGCAGCTTGGGACTAGCGGAGAGGGGGGGAGAGACCCAGTACTTC
few	-	TRBV5-1	TRBJ2-3	CASSLDGGFTDTQYF	TGCGCCAGCAGCTTGGATGGGGGGTTCACAGATACGCAGTATTTT
-	-	TRBV7-2	TRBJ1-5	CASSSRGNQPQHF	TGTGCCAGCAGCTCCAGGGGCAATCAGCCCCAGCATTTT
-	TRBD2	TRBV27	TRBJ2-2	CASTTLSGRTGELFF	TGTGCCAGCACCACCCTGAGCGGGAGGACCGGGGAGCTGTTTTTT
-	-	TRBV28	TRBJ1-1	CASSLKGSEAFF	TGTGCCAGCAGTTTAAAGGGATCTGAAGCTTTCTTT
-	-	TRBV9	TRBJ1-3	CASSVGLWSGNTIYF	TGTGCCAGCAGCGTAGGGTTATGGTCCGGAAACACCATATATTTT
-	-	TRBV6-6	TRBJ1-3	CASSDRSSGNTIYF	TGTGCCAGCAGTGACAGGAGCTCTGGAAACACCATATATTTT
-	TRBD1	TRBV10-3	TRBJ1-2	CAISAGQTNYGYTF	TGTGCCATCAGTGCGGGACAGACCAACTATGGCTACACCTTC
-	TRBD1	TRBV25-1	TRBJ2-7	CASRYGQGKNEQYF	TGTGCCAGCAGGTATGGACAGGGTAAGAACGAGCAGTACTTC
-	-	TRBV5-6	TRBJ2-1	CASSFRGRRAYNEQFF	TGTGCCAGCAGCTTCAGGGGAAGACGGGCCTACAATGAGCAGTTCTTC
-	TRBD1	TRBV30	TRBJ1-6	CAWSAGTGYSPLHF	TGTGCCTGGAGTGCCGGGACAGGGTATTCACCCCTCCACTTT
-	-	TRBV7-2	TRBJ2-7	CASSLARTGYGLLYF	TGTGCCAGCAGCTTAGCCCGTACAGGGTATGGCTTGCTGTACTTC